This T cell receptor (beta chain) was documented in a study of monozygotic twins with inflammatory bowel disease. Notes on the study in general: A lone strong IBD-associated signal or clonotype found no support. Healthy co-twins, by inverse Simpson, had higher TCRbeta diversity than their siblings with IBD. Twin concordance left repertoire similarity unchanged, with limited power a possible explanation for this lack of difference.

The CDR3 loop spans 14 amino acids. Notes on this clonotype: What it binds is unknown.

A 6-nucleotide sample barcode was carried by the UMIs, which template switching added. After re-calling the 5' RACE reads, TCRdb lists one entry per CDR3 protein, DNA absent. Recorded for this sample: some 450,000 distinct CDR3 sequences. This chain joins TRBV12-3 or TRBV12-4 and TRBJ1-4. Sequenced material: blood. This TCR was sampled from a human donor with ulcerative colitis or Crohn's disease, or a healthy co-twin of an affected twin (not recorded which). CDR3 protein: CASSLENFNEKLFF.